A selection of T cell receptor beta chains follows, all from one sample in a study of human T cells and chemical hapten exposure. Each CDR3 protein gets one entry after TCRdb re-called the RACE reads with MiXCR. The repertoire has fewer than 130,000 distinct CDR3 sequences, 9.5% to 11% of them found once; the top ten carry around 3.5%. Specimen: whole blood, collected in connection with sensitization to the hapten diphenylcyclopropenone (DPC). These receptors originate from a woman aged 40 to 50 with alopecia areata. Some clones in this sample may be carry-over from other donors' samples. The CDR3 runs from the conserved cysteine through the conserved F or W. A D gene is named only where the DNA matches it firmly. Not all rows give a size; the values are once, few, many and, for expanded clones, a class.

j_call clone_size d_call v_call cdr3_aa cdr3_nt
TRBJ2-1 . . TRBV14 CASSPETVLNEQFF TGTGCCAGCAGCCCAGAGACGGTCTTAAATGAGCAGTTCTTC
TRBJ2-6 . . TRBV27 CASSNDRTSGANVLTF TGTGCCAGCAGCAATGACAGGACCTCTGGGGCCAACGTCCTGACTTTC
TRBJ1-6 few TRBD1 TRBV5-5 CASSRDRGNSPLHF TGTGCCAGCAGCAGGGACAGGGGAAATTCACCCCTCCACTTT
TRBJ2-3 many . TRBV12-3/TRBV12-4 CASSFRTSPTDTQYF TGTGCCAGCAGTTTCCGCACTAGCCCCACAGATACGCAGTATTTT
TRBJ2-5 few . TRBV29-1 CSVISLRETQYF TGCAGCGTTATATCTCTGCGGGAGACCCAGTACTTC
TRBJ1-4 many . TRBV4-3 CASSQDPGVRGEKLFF TGCGCCAGCAGCCAGGACCCCGGGGTCAGAGGAGAAAAACTGTTTTTT
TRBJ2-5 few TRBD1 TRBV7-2 CASSAPGQGSETQYF TGTGCCAGCAGCGCACCGGGACAGGGGTCAGAGACCCAGTACTTC
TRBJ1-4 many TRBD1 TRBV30 CAWTVPPSGGKLFF TGTGCCTGGACTGTCCCACCCTCAGGGGGAAAACTGTTTTTT
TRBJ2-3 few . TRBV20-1 CSARVPRGTDTQYF TGCAGTGCTAGAGTCCCCCGCGGCACAGATACGCAGTATTTT
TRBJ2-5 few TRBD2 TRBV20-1 CSASVAGDLLETQYF TGCAGTGCTTCTGTAGCGGGGGACCTGTTAGAGACCCAGTACTTC
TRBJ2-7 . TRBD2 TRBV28 CASSSAGGSGYEQYF TGTGCCAGCAGTTCCGCGGGCGGGAGTGGGTACGAGCAGTACTTC
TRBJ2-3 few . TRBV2 CADSPRAEPSTDTQYF TGTGCCGACAGTCCAAGGGCGGAGCCTAGCACAGATACGCAGTATTTT
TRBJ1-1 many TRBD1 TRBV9 CASSGGQGRYTEAFF TGTGCCAGCAGCGGGGGACAGGGCCGGTACACTGAAGCTTTCTTT
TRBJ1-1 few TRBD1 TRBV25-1 CASSDPGGRTEAFF TGTGCCAGCAGTGACCCAGGGGGTCGGACTGAAGCTTTCTTT
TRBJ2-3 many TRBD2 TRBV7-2 CASSGGGNTDTQYF TGTGCCAGCAGCGGCGGGGGGAACACAGATACGCAGTATTTT
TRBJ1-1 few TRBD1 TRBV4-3 CASSPKVDRQAFF TGCGCCAGCAGCCCAAAGGTGGACAGGCAAGCTTTCTTT
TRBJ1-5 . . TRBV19 CASRLPGARSQPQHF TGTGCCAGTAGGCTCCCTGGGGCCCGGAGTCAGCCCCAGCATTTT
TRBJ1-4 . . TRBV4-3 CASSQDLPWGGRGEKLFF TGCGCCAGCAGCCAAGATTTGCCCTGGGGGGGAAGAGGGGAAAAACTGTTTTTT
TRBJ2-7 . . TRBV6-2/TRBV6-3 CASSFRTLSSYEQYF TGTGCCAGCAGTTTCCGGACACTCAGCTCCTACGAGCAGTACTTC
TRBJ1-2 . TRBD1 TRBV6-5 CASSYSQGARNGYTF TGTGCCAGCAGTTACTCACAGGGGGCGCGGAATGGCTACACCTTC
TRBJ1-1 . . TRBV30 CAWIPRGSTFF TGTGCCTGGATCCCCAGGGGATCGACTTTCTTT
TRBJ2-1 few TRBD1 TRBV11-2 CASSFRGLIVNEQFF TGTGCCAGCAGCTTCAGGGGGCTTATAGTGAATGAGCAGTTCTTC
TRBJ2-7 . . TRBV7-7 CASSSGPSDEQYF TGTGCCAGCAGTTCGGGACCCTCGGACGAGCAGTACTTC
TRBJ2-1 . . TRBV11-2 CASSPLGPGPIRSYNEQFF TGTGCCAGCAGCCCCTTAGGTCCAGGCCCAATAAGATCCTACAATGAGCAGTTCTTC
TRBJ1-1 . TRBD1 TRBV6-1 CASSFTGGSDTEAFF TGTGCCAGCAGTTTTACAGGGGGATCGGACACTGAAGCTTTCTTT
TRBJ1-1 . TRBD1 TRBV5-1 CASSGDRVEAFF TGCGCCAGCAGCGGAGACAGGGTTGAAGCTTTCTTT
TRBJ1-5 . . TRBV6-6 CASSAQVGNQPQHF TGTGCCAGCAGTGCACAGGTTGGCAATCAGCCCCAGCATTTT
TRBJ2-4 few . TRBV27 CASSVQGAKNIQYF TGTGCCAGCAGTGTTCAGGGGGCCAAAAACATTCAGTACTTC
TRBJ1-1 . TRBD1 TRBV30 CAYDRGNTEAFF TGTGCCTACGACAGGGGAAACACTGAAGCTTTCTTT
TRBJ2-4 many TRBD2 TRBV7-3 CASSLGLAEDIQYF TGTGCCAGCAGCCTAGGACTAGCGGAGGACATTCAGTACTTC
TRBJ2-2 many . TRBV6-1 CASNPGGRALNTGELFF TGTGCCAGCAACCCCGGGGGGCGAGCGTTGAACACCGGGGAGCTGTTTTTT
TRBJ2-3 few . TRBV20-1 CSANGTPGSGTDTQYF TGCAGTGCTAACGGGACCCCAGGGAGCGGCACAGATACGCAGTATTTT
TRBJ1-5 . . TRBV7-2 CASSTGSGGGQPQHF TGTGCCAGCAGCACAGGATCAGGAGGTGGTCAGCCCCAGCATTTT
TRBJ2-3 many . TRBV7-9 CASSYPSGGGTDTQYF TGTGCCAGCAGCTACCCCTCCGGGGGCGGCACAGATACGCAGTATTTT
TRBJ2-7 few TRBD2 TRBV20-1 CSATGRLAGTDSYEQYF TGCAGTGCTACAGGGAGACTAGCGGGGACCGACTCCTACGAGCAGTACTTC
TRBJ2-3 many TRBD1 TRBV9 CASTPTGDRARAADTQYF TGTGCCAGCACGCCGACGGGGGACAGGGCGAGAGCCGCAGATACGCAGTATTTT
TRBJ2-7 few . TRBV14 CASSHVGGALPSDEQYF TGTGCCAGCAGCCATGTTGGAGGCGCACTCCCTTCCGACGAGCAGTACTTC
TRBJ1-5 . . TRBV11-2 CASSLRHNQPQHF TGTGCCAGCAGCCTACGCCACAATCAGCCCCAGCATTTT
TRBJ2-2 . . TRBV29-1 CSVAGTPNTGELFF TGCAGCGTTGCCGGGACACCGAACACCGGGGAGCTGTTTTTT
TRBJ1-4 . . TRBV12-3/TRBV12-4 CASSLRRRNEKLFF TGTGCCAGCAGTTTACGACGGCGAAATGAAAAACTGTTTTTT
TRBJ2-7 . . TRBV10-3 CAISDRSSYEQYF TGTGCCATCAGTGACAGGAGCTCCTACGAGCAGTACTTC
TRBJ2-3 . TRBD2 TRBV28 CASRPTSGTTDTQYF TGTGCCAGCAGACCCACTAGCGGGACCACAGATACGCAGTATTTT
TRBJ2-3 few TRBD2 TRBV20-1 CSAAGTSGGRGDTQYF TGCAGTGCCGCCGGGACTAGCGGGGGCCGGGGAGATACGCAGTATTTT
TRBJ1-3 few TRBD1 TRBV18 CASSPGQGGSTIYF TGTGCCAGCTCACCCGGACAGGGCGGCAGCACCATATATTTT
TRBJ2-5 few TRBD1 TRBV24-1 CATSEPNDRARTQYF TGTGCCACCAGTGAACCCAACGACAGGGCTCGGACCCAGTACTTC
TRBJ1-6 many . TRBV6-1 CASSEEGLLNSPLHF TGTGCCAGCAGTGAAGAGGGACTGTTGAATTCACCCCTCCACTTT
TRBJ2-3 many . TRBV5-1 CASSQGSNTQYF TGCGCCAGCAGCCAGGGTTCCAATACGCAGTATTTT
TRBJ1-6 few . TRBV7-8 CASSLVRGSPLHF TGTGCCAGCAGCTTAGTCAGGGGATCACCCCTCCACTTT
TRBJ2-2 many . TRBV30 CAWSVGLARAGELFF TGTGCCTGGAGTGTTGGGCTAGCTAGAGCCGGGGAGCTGTTTTTT
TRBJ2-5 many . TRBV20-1 CSARDVEGLGETQYF TGCAGTGCTAGAGATGTGGAGGGCCTGGGAGAGACCCAGTACTTC
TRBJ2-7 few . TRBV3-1 CASSQDPGLFEQYF TGTGCCAGCAGCCAAGATCCGGGGCTTTTCGAGCAGTACTTC
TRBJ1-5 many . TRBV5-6 CASSLVLGCRSLYSNQPQHF TGTGCCAGCAGCTTGGTGTTGGGGTGCAGGAGCCTTTATAGCAATCAGCCCCAGCATTTT